The sequence of this TCR beta chain was determined in a study of blood T cell repertoires in COVID-19. In the source study's methods: Amplification from reference gene primers served as the basis for estimated nucleated cell counts. Sequenced by immunoSEQ multiplex PCR; TCRdb stores in-frame clones only, minus some. That table gives V, J and clone size, and the DNA gave D and trimming. The table includes about 64,000 clones, 88% detected once. Across about two dozen US areas, participants ranged in age from roughly 18 to 95 years. Recovered status applied to Cohort 3 donors who had two consecutive negative PCRs. It also applied to those with clearance or with symptom resolution. This clonotype was sampled from a woman aged 40 to 50 who had recovered from COVID-19. Sequenced sample: PBMCs or T cells enriched from blood (not recorded which).

CDR3 sequence: CSVIMGGADTEAFF. The CDR3 region has the DNA TGCAGCGTAATTATGGGGGGGGCTGACACTGAAGCTTTCTTT. V is TRBV29-1 and J is TRBJ1-1; D might be TRBD1 (6 bases). In germline, CDR1 is SQVTM, CDR2 ANQGSEA. V lost 6 bases and J lost 3, with 17 bases in between. The CDR3 is made up of 14 amino acids.